This TCR beta chain was sequenced for a study of cytomegalovirus exposure and HLA in healthy donors. As for the study in general: In a previous analysis, 95 million to 130 million unique TCR beta sequences were found from 170 million or so T cells. Clustering assigned about 79% of the roughly 370 genotyped donors to the Caucasian-associated ancestry cluster.

V lost 0 bases, J lost 9 bases, and 12 bases lay in between. The CDR3 runs 14 residues. CDR1 and CDR2 from the germline V gene are SGHAT and FQNNGV. This clone was seen only once. In the PCR, 60 Vbeta and 13 Jbeta primers were used. The method was immunoSEQ multiplex PCR; TCRdb's version includes in-frame clones alone and lacks a portion of them. This table has 100,000 to 150,000 clones, 74% appearing once. The V and J genes are TRBV11-2 and TRBJ1-5; no definite D call. The receptor was derived from a woman in her 50s in good health and CMV-seropositive. The specimen was PBMCs. The CDR3 loop is CASSLDLEAGPQHF. In DNA form, the CDR3 reads TGTGCCAGCAGCTTAGATCTGGAAGCGGGGCCCCAGCATTTT.